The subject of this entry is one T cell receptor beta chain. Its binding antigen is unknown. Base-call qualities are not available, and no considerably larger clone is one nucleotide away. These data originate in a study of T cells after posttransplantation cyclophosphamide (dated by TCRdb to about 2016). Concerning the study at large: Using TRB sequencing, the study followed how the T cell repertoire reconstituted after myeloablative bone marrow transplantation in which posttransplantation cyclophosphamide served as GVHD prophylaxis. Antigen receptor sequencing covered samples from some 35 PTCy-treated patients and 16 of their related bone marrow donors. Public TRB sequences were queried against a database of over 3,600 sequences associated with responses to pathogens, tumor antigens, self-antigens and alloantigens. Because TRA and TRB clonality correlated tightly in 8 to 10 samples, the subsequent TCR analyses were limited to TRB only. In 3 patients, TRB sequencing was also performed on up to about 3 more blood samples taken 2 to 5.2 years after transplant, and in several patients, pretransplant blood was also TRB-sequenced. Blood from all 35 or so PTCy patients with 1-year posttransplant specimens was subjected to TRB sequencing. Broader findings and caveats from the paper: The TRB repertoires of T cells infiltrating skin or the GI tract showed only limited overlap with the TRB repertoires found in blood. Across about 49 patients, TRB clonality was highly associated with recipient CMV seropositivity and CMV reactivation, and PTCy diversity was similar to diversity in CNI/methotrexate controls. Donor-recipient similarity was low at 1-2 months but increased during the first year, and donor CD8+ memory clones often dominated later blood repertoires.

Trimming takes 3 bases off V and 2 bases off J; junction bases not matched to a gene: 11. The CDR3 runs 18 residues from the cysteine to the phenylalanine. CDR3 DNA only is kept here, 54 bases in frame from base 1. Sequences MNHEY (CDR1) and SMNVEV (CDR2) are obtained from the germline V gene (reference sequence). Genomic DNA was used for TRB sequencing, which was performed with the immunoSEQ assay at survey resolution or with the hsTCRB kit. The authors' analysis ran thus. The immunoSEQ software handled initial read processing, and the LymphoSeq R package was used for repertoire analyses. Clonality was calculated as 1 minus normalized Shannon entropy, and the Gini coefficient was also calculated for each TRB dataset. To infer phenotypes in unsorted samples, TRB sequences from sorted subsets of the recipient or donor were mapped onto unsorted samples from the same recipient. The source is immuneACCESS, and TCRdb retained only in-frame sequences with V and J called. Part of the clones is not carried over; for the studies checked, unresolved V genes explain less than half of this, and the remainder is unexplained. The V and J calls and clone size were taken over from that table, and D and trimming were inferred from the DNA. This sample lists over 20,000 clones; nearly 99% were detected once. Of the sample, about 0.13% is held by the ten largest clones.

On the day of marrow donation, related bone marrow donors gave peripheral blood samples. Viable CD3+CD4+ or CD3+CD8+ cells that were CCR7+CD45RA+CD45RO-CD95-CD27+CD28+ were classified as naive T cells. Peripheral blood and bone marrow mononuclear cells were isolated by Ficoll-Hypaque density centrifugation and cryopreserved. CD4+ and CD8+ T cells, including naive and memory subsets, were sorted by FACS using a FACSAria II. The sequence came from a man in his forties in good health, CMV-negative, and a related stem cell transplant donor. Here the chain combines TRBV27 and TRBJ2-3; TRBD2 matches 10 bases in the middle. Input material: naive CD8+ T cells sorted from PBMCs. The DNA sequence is TGTGCCAGCAGTTTCCCTCTAGCGGGAGATTGGTTCACAGATACGCAGTATTTT. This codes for CASSFPLAGDWFTDTQYF.